This T cell receptor (beta chain) comes out of a study of blood T cell repertoires in COVID-19. Study overall: The United States, Italy and Spain provided the acute and convalescent COVID-19 samples.

The germline V and J ends were trimmed by 0 bases and 3 bases, with 6 bases remaining between them. CDR1 and CDR2 from the germline V gene are MNHEY and SVGAGI. The CDR3 length is 14 residues. TCRdb's table, derived via immunoSEQ multiplex PCR, lists solely in-frame clones and lacks some. In the table there are approximately 260,000 clones, roughly 87% of which are singletons. The sequencing input was peripheral blood. This sequence was found in a man aged 60 to 75 who had recovered from COVID-19. This chain links TRBV6-5 with TRBJ1-5; D gene ambiguous. CDR3 DNA sequence: TGTGCCAGCAGTTACTCGGCGGACAATCAGCCCCAGCATTTT. The encoded protein is CASSYSADNQPQHF.